What follows is one T cell receptor (beta chain) and its context. Its antigen is as yet unknown. The entry originates in a study of memory CD4+ T cells and cytomegalovirus serostatus. Findings and caveats of the study: A US-trained random forest predicted CMV serostatus with median AUC roughly 0.91.

Authors' methods: After removing out-of-frame reads, around 2.2 million distinct TCRbeta sequences remained. TCRdb's table, derived via immunoSEQ multiplex PCR, lists solely in-frame clones and lacks some. Clonal size and the V and J genes are those of that table, whereas D and trimming came from the DNA. The top ten clones hold almost 0.9% of a sample with tens of thousands of clones, approximately 71% of them seen once. The germline CDR1 and CDR2 sequences are MDHEN and SYDVKM. The ends were cut back, 1 base at V and 6 bases at J, with 18 bases in the middle. The CDR3 is 17 residues long. The sort gate was single viable CD3+CD4+CD8-CD45RO+ cells for memory CD4+ T cells. Positive selection with CD4 microbeads enriched total CD4+ T cells.

The chain carries TRBV28 and TRBJ2-2; D gene unclear. The TCR originated in an adult in good health and CMV-seronegative. The sample taken for sequencing was memory CD4+ T cells from blood. CDR3 in DNA: TGTGCCAGCAGTTTATACCCTCTAGGGTCTCAGGCCGGGGAGCTGTTTTTT. It codes for CASSLYPLGSQAGELFF.